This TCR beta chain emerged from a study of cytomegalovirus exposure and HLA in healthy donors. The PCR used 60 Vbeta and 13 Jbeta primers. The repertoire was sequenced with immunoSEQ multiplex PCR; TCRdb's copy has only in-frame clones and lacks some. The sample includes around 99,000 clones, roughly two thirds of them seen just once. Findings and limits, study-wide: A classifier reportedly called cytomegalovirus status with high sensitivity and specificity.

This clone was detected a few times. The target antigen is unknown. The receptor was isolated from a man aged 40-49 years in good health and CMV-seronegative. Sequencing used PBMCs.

The CDR3 DNA sequence: TGTGCCAGCAGCTTTGCGGGTCGGCCTAACACTGAAGCTTTCTTT. Translation gives CASSFAGRPNTEAFF. The genes are TRBV5-6 and TRBJ1-1; no reliable D call. Per germline, CDR1 SGHDT and CDR2 YYEEEE. The CDR3 consists of 15 residues. V dropped 2 bases and J dropped 2 bases, with 13 bases sitting between them.